This T cell receptor (beta chain) came from a study of blood T cell repertoires in COVID-19. As for the study in general: Some COVID-19 samples were acute and others convalescent; all came from the United States, Italy and Spain. PBMCs, B-cell-depleted T cells, or T cells were the source of the cDNA or gDNA that made up the material.

Methods used by the authors: Amplified reference gene primers provided the basis for estimating nucleated cell counts. The method was immunoSEQ multiplex PCR; TCRdb's version includes in-frame clones alone and lacks a portion of them. V and J calls and clone size are copied from that table; D and trimming were computed from the DNA. Seen here are about 260,000 clones, 84% observed once, and the top ten hold approximately 4%. The CDR3 is made up of 16 amino acids. The J segment lost 4 bases and the V segment lost 5 bases, leaving 13 bases of the junction unmatched. CDR1 and CDR2 (germline): SEHNR, FQNEAQ (reference sequence).

The TCR was taken from a man between 60 and 75 years old with acute or convalescent COVID-19. This chain connects TRBV7-9 to TRBJ1-2; 7 bases align to TRBD1. Sample: peripheral blood. Here the CDR3 reads CASSAPGQVNLYGYTF. For the CDR3, the DNA is TGTGCCAGCAGCGCGCCCGGACAGGTCAACCTCTATGGCTACACCTTC.